The subject of this entry is one T cell receptor (beta chain). Original processing notes: Reference gene primer amplification gave estimated nucleated cell counts. Profiling relied on immunoSEQ multiplex PCR, and the TCRdb table lists in-frame clones only, not all of them. V and J calls and clone size are as listed in that table; D and trimming were resolved from the DNA. There are roughly 150,000 clones in the sample; 85% to 90% occur only once, and 5.4% lies in the top ten. The data are from a study of blood T cell repertoires in COVID-19. Losses at the gene ends were 6 bases for V and 2 bases for J; bases not matched to a gene: 8. Germline lookup yields CDR1 SGHRS and CDR2 YFSETQ. CDR3 length equals 15 residues.

The TCR was taken from a human donor in a cohort sampled during active COVID-19. J is TRBJ1-1 and V is TRBV5-1; TRBD1 agrees at 9 bases. Sequencing input: peripheral blood. This CDR3 is CASTQSTGGNTEAFF. The CDR3 DNA is TGCGCCAGCACACAATCGACAGGGGGTAACACTGAAGCTTTCTTT. The complete variable domain, with remaining parts taken from reference TRBV5-1 and TRBJ1-1, reads KAGVTQTPRYLIKTRGQQVTLSCSPISGHRSVSWYQQTPGQGLQFLFEYFSETQRNKGNFPGRFSGRQFSNSRSEMNVSTLELGDSALYLCASTQSTGGNTEAFFGQGTRLTVV.